This T cell receptor beta chain was retrieved from a study of blood T cell repertoires in COVID-19. Study overall: Collection of acute and convalescent COVID-19 samples took place in the United States, Italy and Spain. The cDNA or gDNA used as material had been derived from T cells, B-cell-depleted T cells, or PBMCs.

The CDR3 length is 12 residues. Germline values: CDR1 SEHNR, CDR2 FQNEAQ (reference sequence). V gave up 5 bases and J gave up 8 bases, with 11 bases separating them. Authors' data handling: By means of reference gene primer amplification, nucleated cell counts were estimated. Assay used: immunoSEQ multiplex PCR; TCRdb lists only in-frame clones, some missing. V and J calls plus clone size are reproduced from that table; the DNA served to infer D and trimming. The table includes 35,000 to 55,000 clones, about 85% detected once. The chain has TRBV7-9 and TRBJ2-3; D uncertain. The source is a human donor in a cohort sampled during active COVID-19. Sequencing was done on a sample of peripheral blood. The CDR3 DNA is TGTGCCAGCAGCCTCCTACCGGGTACGCAGTATTTT. Amino acids: CASSLLPGTQYF. The full variable domain, with the rest looked up from reference TRBV7-9 and TRBJ2-3, is DTGVSQNPRHKITKRGQNVTFRCDPISEHNRLYWYRQTLGQGPEFLTYFQNEAQLEKSRLLSDRFSAERPKGSFSTLEIQRTEQGDSAMYLCASSLLPGTQYFGPGTRLTVL.